A single sample is the source of the 21 T cell receptor beta chains below, sequenced in a study of spatial heterogeneity in lung cancer. MiXCR, run by TCRdb on the 5' RACE reads, gives a single entry per CDR3 protein. The sample has about 6,000 distinct CDR3 sequences; roughly 15% are singletons. Time point denoted: sample taken at primary tumor resection. Findings and caveats of the study: The number of expanded tumor alpha and beta chains correlated with mutation number.

No antigens are known for them. Sequences were derived from lung tumor tissue, sampled at surgery. These receptors originate from a male donor with early-stage non-small cell lung cancer.

Regarding this clonotype: This beta chain appears as a stray read in a library generated for alpha chains; its size is not informative. The V call is TRBV10-3, the J call TRBJ2-7, with TRBD2 matching 7 bases. The germline V gene has CDR1 ENHRY and CDR2 SYGVKD. This CDR3 contains 15 residues. Losses at the gene ends were 6 bases for V and 1 base for J; bases not matched to a gene: 9. This CDR3 reads CAIRVYSGPSYEQYF. CDR3 sequence (DNA): TGTGCCATCAGAGTATATAGCGGGCCGTCCTACGAGCAGTACTTC.

To note about this clonotype: Within a library made for alpha chains, this beta chain is off target, and its count is uninformative. The genes are TRBV20-1 and TRBJ2-5; D is possibly TRBD1 (5 bases). Germline V gives CDR1 DFQATT, CDR2 SNEGSKA (reference sequence). Trimming removed 2 bases at V and 1 base at J, with 8 bases between. This CDR3 has 13 amino acids. The CDR3 loop reads CSARWQGQETQYF. The CDR3 coding sequence is TGCAGTGCTAGATGGCAGGGCCAAGAGACCCAGTACTTC.

Of note for this clonotype: One junction end disagrees with the germline gene, perhaps due to a read error. Since it is a stray read in a library aimed at alpha chains, this beta chain has a size that is not meaningful. The chain joins TRBV11-2 to TRBJ2-7; 7 bases line up with TRBD1. Germline V gives CDR1 SGHAT, CDR2 FQNNGV. This CDR3 is built from 13 residues. The CDR3 DNA reads TGTGCCAGCTCCACAGGGGCAAACTACAAGCAGTACTTC. Residues: CASSTGANYKQYF.

This clonotype was counted many times. A library made for alpha chains picked up this beta chain off target, so its size means little. The genes are TRBV28 and TRBJ2-2; 7 nucleotides align to TRBD2. V gave up 6 bases and J gave up 6 bases; unmatched junction bases: 13. The CDR3 covers 16 residues. Germline assignment: CDR1 MDHEN and CDR2 SYDVKM. The CDR3 nucleotides read TGTGCCAGCAGGGGACTAAAGGACGGGGGGTCCGGGGAGCTGTTTTTT. Protein sequence: CASRGLKDGGSGELFF.

This clonotype occurred many times. This beta chain lies outside the target of a library built for alpha chains; its clone size means little. This sequence joins TRBV2 and TRBJ2-5; a weak D match, TRBD1 (5 bases). V shed 4 bases and J shed 2 bases, with 8 bases lying between them. Per germline, CDR1 SNHLY and CDR2 FYNNEI. The CDR3 spans 13 residues. CDR3 DNA: TGTGCCAGCAGTGGGACACTACAAGAGACCCAGTACTTC. This codes for CASSGTLQETQYF. The full variable domain, in which reference TRBV2 and TRBJ2-5 provide the parts outside the CDR3, is EPEVTQTPSHQVTQMGQEVILRCVPISNHLYFYWYRQILGQKVEFLVSFYNNEISEKSEIFDDQFSVERPDGSNFTLKIRSTKLEDSAMYFCASSGTLQETQYFGPGTRLLVL.

In its sample, this clonotype is medium-sized (0.01 to 0.1%). This beta chain is a stray sequence in a library constructed for alpha chains; its clone size is not meaningful. CDR3 sequence reads: CASSSVGVGYGYTF. In DNA form, the CDR3 reads TGTGCCAGTAGTAGCGTCGGGGTCGGCTATGGCTACACCTTC. The genes are TRBV19 and TRBJ1-2; unclear D gene. V lost 4 bases, J lost 4 bases, and 13 bases lay in between. CDR1 and CDR2 (germline): LNHDA, SQIVND (reference sequence). The CDR3 totals 14 residues.

This clonotype was found a few times. The library was built for alpha chains, so this beta chain is an off-target read and its size means little. The chain couples TRBV4-3 to TRBJ2-2; 10 nucleotides match TRBD2. The germline CDR1 and CDR2 sequences are LGHNA and YSLEER. CDR3 size: 16 residues. J gave up 3 bases and V 1 base, and 2 bases lay outside the gene matches. Here the CDR3 reads CASSQVTSGDTGELFF. CDR3 DNA: TGCGCCAGCAGCCAAGTCACTAGCGGGGACACCGGGGAGCTGTTTTTT.

Remarks on this clonotype: As an off-target read in a library built for alpha chains, this beta chain has a frequency of little significance. The rearrangement uses TRBV6-2 or TRBV6-3 and TRBJ2-7; D uncertain. V shed 5 bases and J shed 2 bases, with 7 bases lying between them. The CDR3 loop spans 12 amino acids. The germline V gene has CDR1 MNHEY and CDR2 SVGEGT. The CDR3 protein is CASSVRAYEQYF. The CDR3, as DNA: TGTGCCAGCAGTGTTCGAGCCTACGAGCAGTACTTC.

This clonotype qualifies as medium-sized (0.01 to 0.1%). For a library built for alpha chains, this beta chain is a stray read; little rests on its size. J is TRBJ2-3 and V is TRBV9; TRBD2 agrees at 8 bases. Per the germline V gene, CDR1 is SGDLS and CDR2 is YYNGEE. Trimming removed 4 bases from V and 2 bases from J; junction bases left unmatched: 9. The CDR3 is 16 amino acids. Here the CDR3 DNA reads TGTGCCAGCAGCTACCACGGGAGGGGTCCCACAGATACGCAGTATTTT. It yields the protein CASSYHGRGPTDTQYF.

On this clonotype itself: In a library made to pick up alpha chains, this beta chain is a stray read with a size that means little. V usage is TRBV4-1 and J usage is TRBJ1-1; D not resolved. The V end lost 3 bases, the J end lost 3 bases, and 17 bases lay between the germline ends. CDR3 length equals 16 residues. Germline V gene lookup returns CDR1 MGHRA and CDR2 YSYEKL. The CDR3: CASSQGPRRKDTEAFF. Here the CDR3 DNA reads TGCGCCAGCAGCCAGGGCCCGAGGAGGAAGGACACTGAAGCTTTCTTT.

This clonotype came up many times. This beta chain is a stray read from a library made for alpha chains; its abundance is not meaningful. The rearrangement uses TRBV5-1 and TRBJ2-1; D uncertain. The CDR3 covers 14 residues. CDR1 and CDR2 from the germline V gene are SGHRS and YFSETQ. V lost 7 bases and J lost 3, with 14 bases in between. CDR3 in DNA: TGCGCCAGCTCCGGGTCCACCATCTACAATGAGCAGTTCTTC. This encodes CASSGSTIYNEQFF.

By sample fraction, this clonotype is medium-sized. Since it is a stray read in a library aimed at alpha chains, this beta chain has a size that is not meaningful. The chain is built from TRBV9 and TRBJ2-5, with D perhaps given as TRBD1 or TRBD2 (5 bases each). Germline CDR1 is SGDLS and CDR2 is YYNGEE. The CDR3 loop spans 13 amino acids. V gave up 1 base and J gave up 5 bases, with 9 bases separating them. The CDR3 is CASSVKWGETQYF. The CDR3 DNA sequence: TGTGCCAGCAGCGTAAAGTGGGGGGAGACCCAGTACTTC.

This clonotype was detected ten times or more. Because the library targeted alpha chains, this beta chain is an off-target read whose size means little. V and J are TRBV2 and TRBJ1-2, with a weak D call TRBD1 (6 bases). From germline, CDR1 is SNHLY and CDR2 FYNNEI. Trimming pared 9 bases from V and 6 bases from J, leaving 17 bases between. CDR3 length equals 13 residues. The CDR3 DNA reads TGTGCCAGGGATCCGACAGGCGACGATGGCTACACCTTC. It translates to CARDPTGDDGYTF.

This clonotype is deemed medium-sized (0.01 to 0.1%). A library prepared for alpha chains yielded this beta chain as an off-target read; its size is of little meaning. This chain connects TRBV5-1 to TRBJ2-5, with D perhaps matching TRBD2 (6 bases). V dropped 4 bases and J dropped 2 bases, with 12 bases sitting between them. The germline V gene has CDR1 SGHRS and CDR2 YFSETQ. The CDR3 runs to 14 residues. DNA of the CDR3: TGCGCCAGCAGCCGCTCTAGCGCGCAAGAGACCCAGTACTTC. It specifies CASSRSSAQETQYF. The whole variable domain, filled in from reference TRBV5-1 and TRBJ2-5, reads KAGVTQTPRYLIKTRGQQVTLSCSPISGHRSVSWYQQTPGQGLQFLFEYFSETQRNKGNFPGRFSGRQFSNSRSEMNVSTLELGDSALYLCASSRSSAQETQYFGPGTRLLVL.

This clonotype is judged medium-sized. This beta chain was picked up by a library intended for alpha chains and is off target, so its count carries little meaning. The chain joins TRBV11-2 to TRBJ2-2; D is unresolved. Germline values: CDR1 SGHAT, CDR2 FQNNGV. V lost 7 bases and J lost 7, with 1 base in between. The CDR3 sequence is 9 residues long. The CDR3 bases are TGTGCCAGCAACGGGGAGCTGTTTTTT. Protein: CASNGELFF. Full variable domain (outside the CDR3, taken from reference TRBV11-2 and TRBJ2-2): EAGVAQSPRYKIIEKRQSVAFWCNPISGHATLYWYQQILGQGPKLLIQFQNNGVVDDSQLPKDRFSAERLKGVDSTLKIQPAKLEDSAVYLCASNGELFFGEGSRLTVL.

This clonotype is deemed medium-sized. This beta chain is an off-target read within a library intended for alpha chains, so its frequency means little. The rearrangement links TRBV30 to TRBJ2-5; TRBD1 matches at 7 bases. V shed 3 bases, J shed 5 bases, and the junction held 9 bases outside the gene matches. The CDR3 contains 14 residues. Germline loops: CDR1 GTSNPN, CDR2 SVGIG (reference sequence). The CDR3 DNA sequence: TGTGCCTGGAGCCGGGACAGTCCTGGGGAGACCCAGTACTTC. This encodes CAWSRDSPGETQYF.

This clonotype has at least ten counts. As an off-target read in a library built for alpha chains, this beta chain has a frequency of little significance. The J gene is TRBJ2-3, the V gene TRBV28; 14 nucleotides match TRBD2. The CDR3 has 17 residues. CDR1 is MDHEN and CDR2 is SYDVKM in the germline V gene. After removal of 4 bases from V and 6 bases from J, the junction contained 9 bases not matched to a gene. CDR3: CASSYPPGLAGEDTQYF. CDR3 sequence (DNA): TGTGCCAGCAGTTACCCCCCGGGACTAGCGGGAGAGGATACGCAGTATTTT.

By frequency in the sample, this clonotype is medium-sized. Since it is a stray read in a library aimed at alpha chains, this beta chain has a size that is not meaningful. The chain recombines TRBV7-2 with TRBJ1-3, with D possibly being TRBD1 (6 bases). Germline CDR1 is SGHTA and CDR2 is FQGNSA. The CDR3 totals 14 residues. With 10 bases removed from V and 2 bases from J, the gap between germline ends came to 15 bases. The DNA of the CDR3 is TGTGCCACCGAGGACAGAGTCGCTGGAAACACCATATATTTT. It encodes CATEDRVAGNTIYF.

By proportion, this clonotype is medium-sized. Because this beta chain is a stray read in a library intended to capture alpha chains, its abundance should not be given much weight. The chain couples TRBV12-3 or TRBV12-4 to TRBJ2-1, with D tentatively TRBD2 (6 bases). Trimming stripped 5 bases from V and 14 bases from J, with 22 bases between. This CDR3 region has 14 residues. The DNA of the CDR3 is TGTGCCAGCAGTCCCTCGATGGCGGGCCCGGGGGAGTTCTTC. The encoded protein is CASSPSMAGPGEFF.

As for this clonotype: This beta chain is off target for a library built for alpha chains, so its abundance means little. The gene calls are TRBV4-2 and TRBJ1-2; D is perhaps TRBD1 (6 bases). V lost 0 bases and J lost 4, with 15 bases in between. CDR1 is LGHNA and CDR2 is YNFKEQ in the germline V gene. The CDR3 sequence is 16 residues long. CDR3 region: CASSQETRTVGYGYTF. CDR3 in DNA: TGTGCCAGCAGCCAAGAAACAAGGACAGTCGGCTATGGCTACACCTTC.

This clonotype is deemed medium-sized. This beta chain is a stray read from a library made for alpha chains; its abundance is not meaningful. The chain carries TRBV11-2 and TRBJ2-3; 7 nucleotides match TRBD1. V lost 4 bases, J lost 6 bases, and 10 bases stayed unmatched. The germline gives CDR1 SGHAT, CDR2 FQNNGV. The CDR3 runs to 15 residues. The CDR3 loop reads CASSSRTGLGDTQYF. The DNA for the CDR3 is TGTGCCAGCAGCTCCCGGACAGGTTTGGGGGATACGCAGTATTTT.